Listed here is a single T cell receptor beta chain. These data are taken from a study of blood T cell repertoires in COVID-19. Turning to the study itself: From the United States, Italy and Spain came samples of acute and convalescent COVID-19.

With 5 bases clipped from V and 2 bases from J, the junction kept 7 bases outside the gene matches. CDR1 is LGHNA and CDR2 is YNFKEQ in the germline V gene. There are 16 residues in the CDR3. Some clones are missing from TCRdb's copy, which holds only in-frame ones; the method was immunoSEQ multiplex PCR. The table has under 450,000 clones, around 88% seen once. Source material: peripheral blood. This chain uses TRBV4-2 with TRBJ2-7; TRBD2 aligns across 12 bases. This TCR came from a woman in her fifties or sixties with COVID-19, enrolled during active disease. In DNA form, the CDR3 reads TGTGCCAGCAGCGAACAGACTAGCGGGGGCACCTACGAGCAGTACTTC. It translates to CASSEQTSGGTYEQYF.